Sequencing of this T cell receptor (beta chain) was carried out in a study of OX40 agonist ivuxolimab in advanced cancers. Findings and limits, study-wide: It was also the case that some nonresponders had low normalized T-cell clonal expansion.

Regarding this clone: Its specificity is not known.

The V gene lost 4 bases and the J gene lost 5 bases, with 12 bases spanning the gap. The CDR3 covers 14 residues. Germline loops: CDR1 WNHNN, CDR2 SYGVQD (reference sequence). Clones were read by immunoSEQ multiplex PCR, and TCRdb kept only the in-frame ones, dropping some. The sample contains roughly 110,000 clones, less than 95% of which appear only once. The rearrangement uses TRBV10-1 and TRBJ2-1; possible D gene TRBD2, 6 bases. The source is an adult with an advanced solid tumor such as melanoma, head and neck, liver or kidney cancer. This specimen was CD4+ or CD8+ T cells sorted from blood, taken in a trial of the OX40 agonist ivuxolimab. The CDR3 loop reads CASSASSGDNEQFF. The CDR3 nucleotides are TGCGCCAGCAGTGCAAGTAGCGGAGACAATGAGCAGTTCTTC.